This TCR beta chain came from a study of response to subunit inactivated influenza vaccine. TCRdb recomputed calls from the RT-PCR reads with MiXCR, one row per CDR3 protein. The table lists under 200,000 distinct CDR3 sequences, more than 10% of them singletons. Germline values: CDR1 SGHVS, CDR2 FQNEAQ. V was pared by 2 bases and J by 4 bases, with 17 bases between. This CDR3 is 16 amino acids long. This same sample was also taken into another study, of T cells expressing NK-cell markers. As that report states: With UMIs, 5'RACE template switching was used to make TCR beta cDNA.

This receptor was identified in a man aged 50 or older who received an inactivated influenza vaccine. The sample consisted of CD8+ T cells sorted from PBMCs, taken 11 to 12 days after vaccination. This sequence joins TRBV7-8 and TRBJ2-5; perhaps TRBD1 as D (5 bases). This chain's CDR3 is CASSLSGLGMGETQYF. The DNA of the CDR3 is TGTGCCAGCAGCTTATCAGGGTTGGGCATGGGAGAGACCCAGTACTTC. Based on the CDR3 plus reference TRBV7-8 and TRBJ2-5, the full variable domain is GAGVSQSPRYKVAKRGQDVALRCDPISGHVSLFWYQQALGQGPEFLTYFQNEAQLDKSGLPSDRFFAERPEGSVSTLKIQRTQQEDSAVYLCASSLSGLGMGETQYFGPGTRLLVL.